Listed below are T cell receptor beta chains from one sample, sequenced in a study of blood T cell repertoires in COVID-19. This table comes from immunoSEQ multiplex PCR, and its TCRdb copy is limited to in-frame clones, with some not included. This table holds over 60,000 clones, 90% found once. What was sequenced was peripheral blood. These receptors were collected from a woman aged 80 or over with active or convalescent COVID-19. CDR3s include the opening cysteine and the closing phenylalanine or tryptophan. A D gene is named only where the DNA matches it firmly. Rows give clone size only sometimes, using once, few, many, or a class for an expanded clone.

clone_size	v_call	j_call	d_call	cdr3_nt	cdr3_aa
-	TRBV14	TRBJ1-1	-	TGTGCCAGCAGCCAAGACAGGGGCGAGGCCACTGAAGCTTTCTTT	CASSQDRGEATEAFF
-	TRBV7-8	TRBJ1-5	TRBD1	TGTGCCAGCAGCCCTACGGGACAGGGGAATCAGCCCCAGCATTTT	CASSPTGQGNQPQHF
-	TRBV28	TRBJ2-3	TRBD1	TGTGCCAGCAGTACCACAGGGACAGGCTCAGGAACGCAGTATTTT	CASSTTGTGSGTQYF
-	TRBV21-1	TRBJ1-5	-	TGTGCCAGCAGCAAGCCCCTAAGCCAGCCCCAGCATTTT	CASSKPLSQPQHF
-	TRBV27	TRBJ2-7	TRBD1	TGTGCCAGCAGAGACGTGGGACAGGGGGGCCCCTACGAGCAGTACTTC	CASRDVGQGGPYEQYF
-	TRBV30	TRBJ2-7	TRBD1	TGTGCCTGGGCCAGCAGGGGGCCACCGGGCGACGAGCAGTACTTC	CAWASRGPPGDEQYF
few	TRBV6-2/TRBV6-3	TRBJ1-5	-	TGTGCCAGCAGCCTACCTGACAGGTTTAGACTACATCAGCCCCAGCATTTT	CASSLPDRFRLHQPQHF
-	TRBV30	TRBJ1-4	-	TGTGCCTGGAGAACAGGACAGCCCGCCGGAAAACTGTTTTTT	CAWRTGQPAGKLFF
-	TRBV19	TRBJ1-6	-	TGTGCCAGTAGTATAACGGGACAAGATAATTCACCCCTCCACTTT	CASSITGQDNSPLHF
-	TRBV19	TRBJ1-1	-	TGTGCCAGTAGTATAGGTAGCTACACTGAAGCTTTCTTT	CASSIGSYTEAFF
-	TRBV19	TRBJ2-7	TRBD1	TGTGCCAGTAGTGCCGGGACAGGTCCCTTCTACGAGCAGTACTTC	CASSAGTGPFYEQYF
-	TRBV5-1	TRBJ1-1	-	TGCGCCAGCAGCTGGGGACAGAACACTGAAGCTTTCTTT	CASSWGQNTEAFF
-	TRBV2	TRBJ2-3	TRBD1	TGTGCCAGCTGGACAGGGGGCACAGATACGCAGTATTTT	CASWTGGTDTQYF
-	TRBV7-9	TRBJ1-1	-	TGTGCCAGCAGCTCGACAGACATTATGAACACTGAAGCTTTCTTT	CASSSTDIMNTEAFF
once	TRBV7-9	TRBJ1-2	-	TGTGCCAGCAGCTCCAGAACGACAAGCAACTATGGCTACACCTTC	CASSSRTTSNYGYTF
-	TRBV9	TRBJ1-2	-	TGTGCCAGCAGCGTAGGGGGGCGCTCGGGCTATGGCTACACCTTC	CASSVGGRSGYGYTF
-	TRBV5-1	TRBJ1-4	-	TGCGCCAGCAGCTTGGGGTCAGGGCCCGGGGGAGATGAAAAACTGTTTTTT	CASSLGSGPGGDEKLFF
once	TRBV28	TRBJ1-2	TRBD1	TGTGCCAGCGGCACCCTAGGGGGCGTTAACTATGGCTACACCTTC	CASGTLGGVNYGYTF
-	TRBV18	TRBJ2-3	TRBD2	TGTGCCAGCTCACCACCGTCCGCGGGGGGGGATACGCAGTATTTT	CASSPPSAGGDTQYF
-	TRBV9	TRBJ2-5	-	TGTGCCAGCAGCGTGAACAGCCAAGAGACCCAGTACTTC	CASSVNSQETQYF
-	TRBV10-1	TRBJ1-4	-	TGCGCCAGCAGTGACATTCAGGGGCAGGCTAATGAAAAACTGTTTTTT	CASSDIQGQANEKLFF
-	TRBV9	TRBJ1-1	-	TGTGCCAGCAACGGCGGGCAGATGAACACTGAAGCTTTCTTT	CASNGGQMNTEAFF
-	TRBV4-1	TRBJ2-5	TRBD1	TGCGCCAGCAGCCCCGGGACAGGGAATTCAGAGACCCAGTACTTC	CASSPGTGNSETQYF
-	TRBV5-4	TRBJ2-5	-	TGTGCCAGCAGTCGGGACCTAGCGAGACAAGAGACCCAGTACTTC	CASSRDLARQETQYF
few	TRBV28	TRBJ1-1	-	TGTGCCAGCAGTTTATCCGCCAGGGGAAGGGCTGAAGCTTTCTTT	CASSLSARGRAEAFF
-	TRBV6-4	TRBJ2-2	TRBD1	TGTGCCACCAGACGGGACAGGGGAACCGGGGAGCTGTTTTTT	CATRRDRGTGELFF
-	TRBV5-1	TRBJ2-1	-	TGCGCCAGCAGCTTCCTAGCGCCCTACAATGAGCAGTTCTTC	CASSFLAPYNEQFF